The clone carrying this TCR beta chain was found once. This entry comes from a study of blood T cell repertoires in COVID-19. Whole-study context: The United States, Italy and Spain supplied acute and convalescent COVID-19 samples. The cDNA or gDNA used as material had been derived from T cells, B-cell-depleted T cells, or PBMCs.

Trimming left V 0 bases short and J 3 bases short, with 3 bases between. The germline V gene has CDR1 GTSNPN and CDR2 SVGIG (reference sequence). The CDR3 consists of 12 residues. Source study methods: Nucleated cell number was recorded as an estimate derived from reference gene primer amplification. Generated by immunoSEQ multiplex PCR, the TCRdb table keeps only in-frame clones and is missing some. V and J calls and clone size are those listed in that table; D and trimming were worked out from the DNA. The table shows 87,000 or so clones, with roughly 90% occurring only once. The V and J genes are TRBV30 and TRBJ2-1; the D is unclear. The clonotype was recovered from a woman in her fifties or sixties with active or convalescent COVID-19. What was sequenced was peripheral blood. CDR3 DNA: TGTGCCTGGAGTGTCAACTACAATGAGCAGTTCTTC. Translated, it gives CAWSVNYNEQFF.